Included here is one T cell receptor (beta chain) sequence, with context. CDR3 size: 17 residues. The germline V gene has CDR1 LGHDT and CDR2 YNNKEL (reference sequence). V gave up 0 bases and J gave up 1 base, with 15 bases separating them. Using immunoSEQ multiplex PCR, the repertoire was profiled, and TCRdb retains in-frame clones only, with some absent. The sample yields about 100,000 clones, about 77% seen once. The source of the sample is a study of blood T cell repertoires in COVID-19. The J gene is TRBJ1-1, the V gene TRBV3-1 (or the pseudogene TRBV3-2); tentative D call: TRBD1 (6 bases). Sequences were obtained from peripheral blood. This receptor was taken from an older woman with acute or convalescent COVID-19. CDR3 DNA: TGTGCCAGCAGCCAAGAGTATGGGGGCAGGGAGAACACTGAAGCTTTCTTT. It is translated as CASSQEYGGRENTEAFF.